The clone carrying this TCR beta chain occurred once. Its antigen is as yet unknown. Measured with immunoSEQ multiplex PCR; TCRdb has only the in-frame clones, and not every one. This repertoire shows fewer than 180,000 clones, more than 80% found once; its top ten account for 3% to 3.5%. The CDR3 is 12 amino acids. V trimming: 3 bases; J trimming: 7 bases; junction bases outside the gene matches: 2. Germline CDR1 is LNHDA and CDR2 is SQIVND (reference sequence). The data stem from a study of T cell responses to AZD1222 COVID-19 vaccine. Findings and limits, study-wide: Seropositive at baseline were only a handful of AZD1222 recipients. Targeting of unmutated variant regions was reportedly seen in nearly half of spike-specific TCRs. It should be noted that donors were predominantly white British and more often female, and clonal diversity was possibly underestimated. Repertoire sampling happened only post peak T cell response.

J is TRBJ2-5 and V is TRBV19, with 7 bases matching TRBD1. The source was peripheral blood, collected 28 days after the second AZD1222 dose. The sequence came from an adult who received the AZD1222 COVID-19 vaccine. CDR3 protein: CASSIEGATQYF. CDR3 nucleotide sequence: TGTGCCAGTAGTATCGAGGGGGCGACCCAGTACTTC.